The 22 T cell receptor beta chains listed next were all sequenced from one sample in a study of blood T cell repertoires in COVID-19. Sequencing used immunoSEQ multiplex PCR; TCRdb keeps in-frame clones, though not all of them. Of some 90,000 clones listed, roughly 80% are singletons. Sequencing was performed on peripheral blood. Every receptor here comes from a human donor in a cohort sampled during active COVID-19.

The V call is TRBV5-1, the J call TRBJ1-2; TRBD1 matches at 7 bases. V lost 4 bases to trimming and J lost 1 base; unmatched junction nucleotides: 7. Per germline, CDR1 SGHRS and CDR2 YFSETQ. CDR3 size: 15 residues. The CDR3 nucleotides are TGCGCCAGCAGCCCGGGGGACAGCAATAACTATGGCTACACCTTC. Translating gives CASSPGDSNNYGYTF.

J is TRBJ2-3 and V is TRBV7-9; D not resolved. V shed 5 bases and J shed 4 bases, with 7 bases lying between them. This CDR3 has 12 residues. Per the germline V gene, CDR1 is SEHNR and CDR2 is FQNEAQ (reference sequence). As DNA, the CDR3 is TGTGCCAGCAGCAATAGAGCAGATACGCAGTATTTT. This sequence encodes CASSNRADTQYF.

Notes on this clone: At one end, the junction sequence differs from germline, possibly due to a read error. The rearrangement joins TRBV7-7 to TRBJ2-1; D perhaps matches TRBD1 (6 bases). Looked up from germline, CDR1 is SSHAT and CDR2 is FNYEAQ (reference sequence). CDR3 length: 15 residues. The CDR3 DNA reads TGTGCTAGCAGCGAAACAGGGAAACCTTACAATGAGCAGTTCTTC. Protein: CASSETGKPYNEQFF.

V is TRBV3-1 (or the pseudogene TRBV3-2) and J is TRBJ2-2, with 7 bases that match TRBD1. Germline CDR1 LGHDT, CDR2 YNNKEL (reference sequence). With V trimmed by 0 bases and J by 8 bases, 12 bases remained unmatched. This CDR3 is built from 17 residues. The CDR3 loop is CASSQELDRPEEGELFF. The CDR3 DNA sequence: TGTGCCAGCAGCCAAGAACTGGACAGGCCGGAAGAGGGGGAGCTGTTTTTT.

The rearrangement links TRBV30 to TRBJ2-2; possible D gene TRBD1, 6 bases. In germline, CDR1 is GTSNPN, CDR2 SVGIG (reference sequence). The CDR3 is 17 amino acids. Trimming shortened V by 3 bases and J by 7 bases, and 24 bases separated the two germline ends. This CDR3 is CAWSVPRARGYVGELFF. As DNA, the CDR3 is TGTGCCTGGAGCGTACCCCGCGCCAGGGGATACGTCGGGGAGCTGTTTTTT.

The CDR3 reads CASSLEGQGFYNEQFF. The CDR3 DNA follows: TGCGCCAGCAGCTTGGAGGGACAGGGATTCTACAATGAGCAGTTCTTC. This sequence joins TRBV5-1 and TRBJ2-1, with TRBD1 identical over 9 bases. The CDR3 loop spans 16 amino acids. V shed 0 bases, J shed 3 bases, and the junction held 4 bases outside the gene matches. Germline loops: CDR1 SGHRS, CDR2 YFSETQ.

Note on this clone: One junction end does not reproduce the germline sequence, and a read error may be involved. The J gene is TRBJ2-1, the V gene TRBV7-2; the D gene is possibly TRBD1 (6 bases). From germline, CDR1 is SGHTA and CDR2 FQGNSA. This CDR3 contains 15 residues. CDR3 sequence: CASSIATRTDNEQFF. DNA of the CDR3: TGTGCCAGCAGCATAGCCACTCGGACAGACAATGAGCAGTTCTTC. Complete variable domain (other parts from reference TRBV7-2 and TRBJ2-1): GAGVSQSPSNKVTEKGKDVELRCDPISGHTALYWYRQSLGQGLEFLIYFQGNSAPDKSGLPSDRFSAERTGGSVSTLTIQRTQQEDSAVYLCASSIATRTDNEQFFGPGTRLTVL.

The chain recombines TRBV6-5 with TRBJ2-7; D possibly corresponds to TRBD1 (6 bases). This CDR3 is built from 15 residues. The V gene lost 6 bases and the J gene lost 6 bases, with 21 bases spanning the gap. The germline V gene has CDR1 MNHEY and CDR2 SVGAGI. The CDR3 sequence: CASSPSLTGLVEQYF. The DNA of the CDR3 is TGTGCCAGCAGCCCGTCCCTGACAGGCCTAGTCGAGCAGTACTTC.

This clone turned up a few times. The chain has TRBV19 and TRBJ1-6; D is possibly TRBD1 (5 bases). Germline lookup yields CDR1 LNHDA and CDR2 SQIVND (reference sequence). The CDR3 loop spans 13 amino acids. Trimming pared 6 bases from V and 8 bases from J, leaving 11 bases between. CDR3: CASSPSGDSPLHF. The CDR3 region has the DNA TGTGCCAGTAGCCCTTCGGGGGATTCACCCCTCCACTTT.

The V and J genes are TRBV9 and TRBJ2-6, with 9 bases aligning to TRBD2. This CDR3 is 18 amino acids long. The ends lost 4 bases at V and 2 bases at J; junction bases unmatched: 10. Germline assignment: CDR1 SGDLS and CDR2 YYNGEE. This CDR3 reads CASSPRGGSHTGANVLTF. In nucleotides, the CDR3 is TGTGCCAGCAGCCCGCGGGGGGGGTCCCACACTGGGGCCAACGTCCTGACTTTC. The complete variable domain, with remaining parts taken from reference TRBV9 and TRBJ2-6, reads DSGVTQTPKHLITATGQRVTLRCSPRSGDLSVYWYQQSLDQGLQFLIQYYNGEERAKGNILERFSAQQFPDLHSELNLSSLELGDSALYFCASSPRGGSHTGANVLTFGAGSRLTVL.

The chain uses TRBV28 and TRBJ1-5; 10 bases fit TRBD1. There are 14 residues in the CDR3. Germline V gives CDR1 MDHEN, CDR2 SYDVKM. With 8 bases clipped from V and 6 bases from J, the junction kept 7 bases outside the gene matches. In nucleotides, the CDR3 is TGTGCCAGCGTACGGGACAGGGGAGGTCAGCCCCAGCATTTT. Translating it yields CASVRDRGGQPQHF.

The chain employs TRBV19 and TRBJ2-1; 9 positions match TRBD1. V lost 2 bases, J lost 10 bases, and 6 bases stayed unmatched. This CDR3 has 14 residues. Germline CDR1 LNHDA, CDR2 SQIVND (reference sequence). The CDR3 DNA is TGTGCCAGTAGTATAAGGACAGGGGATGACGAGCAGTTCTTC. Its translation is CASSIRTGDDEQFF. Supplemented by reference TRBV19 and TRBJ2-1, the full variable domain reads DGGITQSPKYLFRKEGQNVTLSCEQNLNHDAMYWYRQDPGQGLRLIYYSQIVNDFQKGDIAEGYSVSREKKESFPLTVTSAQKNPTAFYLCASSIRTGDDEQFFGPGTRLTVL.

This chain connects TRBV10-3 to TRBJ2-2; 12 positions match TRBD2. J was trimmed by 7 bases and V by 0 bases; bases with no gene match: 3. This CDR3 region has 16 residues. CDR1 and CDR2 (germline): ENHRY, SYGVKD. In DNA form, the CDR3 reads TGTGCCATCAGTGAGTCTCTAGCGGGAGGGATCGGGGAGCTGTTTTTT. Protein: CAISESLAGGIGELFF.

The chain employs TRBV9 and TRBJ2-7, with a possible D match to TRBD2 (6 bases). The CDR3 has 15 residues. Deletions cut 4 bases from V and 0 bases from J, with 14 bases between. Germline-derived CDR1 and CDR2 are SGDLS and YYNGEE. Here the CDR3 DNA reads TGTGCCAGCAGCCCCGGCGGGGCAGACTCCTACGAGCAGTACTTC. Residues: CASSPGGADSYEQYF.

The chain links TRBV11-2 to TRBJ1-2; D gene unclear. The germline CDR1 and CDR2 sequences are SGHAT and FQNNGV. Between the trimmed V and J ends, which lost 5 bases and 4 bases, there was a span of 17 bases. The CDR3 runs 15 residues. The CDR3 protein is CASSSDGAPLYGYTF. The CDR3 bases are TGTGCCAGCAGCAGTGACGGAGCCCCCCTCTATGGCTACACCTTC.

DNA for the CDR3: TGCGCCAGCAGCTTCGGGACAGCCGAAGAGACCCAGTACTTC. Residues: CASSFGTAEETQYF. This sequence joins TRBV5-1 and TRBJ2-5; 7 nucleotides agree with TRBD1. The germline CDR1 and CDR2 sequences are SGHRS and YFSETQ. The trim removed 2 bases at V and 3 bases at J, leaving 4 bases unmatched. The CDR3 length is 14 residues.

The chain is built from TRBV6-6 and TRBJ2-5; tentatively, D is TRBD1 (5 bases). CDR1 is MNHNY and CDR2 is SVGAGI in the germline V gene (reference sequence). CDR3 size: 13 residues. Deletions cut 2 bases from V and 7 bases from J, with 11 bases between. The CDR3 is CASSYRQGTTQYF. As DNA, the CDR3 is TGTGCCAGCAGTTACAGGCAGGGCACGACCCAGTACTTC.

The rearrangement links TRBV28 to TRBJ2-1, with 9 bases aligning to TRBD2. V lost 0 bases and J lost 3; bases outside the gene matches: 9. The CDR3 length is 18 residues. Germline loops: CDR1 MDHEN, CDR2 SYDVKM. Here the CDR3 reads CASSLWVAGARLYNEQFF. In DNA, the CDR3 is TGTGCCAGCAGTTTATGGGTAGCGGGAGCTCGCCTCTACAATGAGCAGTTCTTC.

The chain recombines TRBV2 with TRBJ2-1; TRBD2 is a possible D gene (5 bases). This CDR3 region has 13 residues. Germline CDR1 SNHLY, CDR2 FYNNEI. The ends were cut back, 8 bases at V and 5 bases at J, with 13 bases in the middle. CDR3 nucleotides: TGTGCCAGCGGGGTGGACTGGAACAATGAGCAGTTCTTC. It translates to CASGVDWNNEQFF.

J is TRBJ1-1 and V is TRBV4-3; 9 nucleotides match TRBD1. Germline-derived CDR1 and CDR2 are LGHNA and YSLEER. This CDR3 has 14 amino acids. V lost 8 bases to trimming and J lost 4 bases; unmatched junction nucleotides: 8. The CDR3: CASLLQGASTEAFF. CDR3 in DNA: TGCGCCAGCCTGTTACAGGGGGCCAGCACTGAAGCTTTCTTT.

The chain recombines TRBV5-1 with TRBJ2-5, with 12 nucleotides matching TRBD2. This CDR3 region has 15 residues. Unmatched junction bases numbered 5, after V lost 3 bases and J lost 5 bases. Per germline, CDR1 SGHRS and CDR2 YFSETQ. CDR3 sequence reads: CASSSTSGGRETQYF. DNA for the CDR3: TGCGCCAGCAGCTCTACTAGCGGGGGGCGGGAGACCCAGTACTTC.

This CDR3 reads CASSDPREWTTLHF. The CDR3 region has the DNA TGTGCCAGCAGTGACCCGAGGGAATGGACGACCCTCCACTTT. This chain uses TRBV25-1 with TRBJ1-6; D call uncertain. Trimming took off 3 bases at V and 14 bases at J, with 17 bases between the two ends. The CDR3 has 14 amino acids. Germline CDR1 reads MGHDK; CDR2 reads SYGVNS.